The source of this TCR beta chain is a study of T cells after yellow fever vaccination. TCRdb reanalysed the 5' RACE reads using MiXCR and keeps one entry per CDR3 protein. The sample carries about 580,000 distinct CDR3 sequences, around a sixth recorded once. The length of the CDR3 is 14 residues. V lost 6 bases, J lost 4 bases, and 18 bases lay in between. Germline V CDR1 and CDR2: DFQATT, SNEGSKA (reference sequence). This clonotype has a handful of counts. The sequence was collected from a man aged 18 to 29 who received the YFV17D yellow fever vaccine. The chain employs TRBV20-1 and TRBJ2-5; D is unresolved. The specimen was PBMCs, collected 5 days after the first yellow fever vaccination. The CDR3 region has the DNA TGCAGTGCCCCTAACCCCTCTGGCCGAGAGACCCAGTACTTC. Encoded protein: CSAPNPSGRETQYF.